This entry lists 19 T cell receptor beta chains sequenced from one sample in a study of PD-1 blockade in classical Hodgkin lymphoma (dated by TCRdb to between 2020 and 2021). The method was the immunoSEQ multiplex PCR assay. Held by TCRdb, this immuneACCESS table contains in-frame sequences only and omits some clones. Under half of the omission traces to an unresolved V gene where checked; the cause of the rest is unknown. For this sample there are about 66,000 clones; 71% appear just once. Approximately 9% of the sample is held by the ten biggest clonotypes. What the time point label conveys for this sample: cycle 2 day 1 (C2D1) of nivolumab. Relapse after autologous stem cell transplantation had occurred in all trial patients, and cohorts A, B and C were distinguished by prior brentuximab vedotin exposure. Here the sequenced sample was peripheral blood mononuclear cells (PBMCs), taken before the second cycle of nivolumab. Every receptor here comes from a human donor with classical Hodgkin lymphoma.

This chain connects TRBV5-4 to TRBJ2-7; D gene unclear. Trimming removed 5 bases from V and 3 bases from J, with 18 bases in between. The CDR3 spans 15 residues. Per the germline V gene, CDR1 is SGHNT and CDR2 is YYREEE (reference sequence). CDR3 sequence reads: CASSPDGTRNYEQYF. The CDR3 DNA is TGTGCCAGCAGTCCCGACGGAACTCGGAACTACGAGCAGTACTTC.

This chain links TRBV11-3 with TRBJ2-7, with D maybe TRBD2 (6 bases). The germline gives CDR1 SGHNT, CDR2 YENEEA. The CDR3 is 14 residues long. The V end was cut by 2 bases, the J end by 6 bases, with 14 bases between. CDR3 loop: CASSLMAGPSEQYF. The CDR3 DNA reads as TGTGCCAGCAGCTTAATGGCGGGACCCTCCGAGCAGTACTTC.

The chain joins TRBV28 to TRBJ1-2; TRBD1 is a possible D gene (6 bases). Germline loops: CDR1 MDHEN, CDR2 SYDVKM. The germline V and J ends were trimmed by 6 bases and 0 bases, with 17 bases remaining between them. CDR3 length: 16 amino acids. CDR3 in amino acids: CASRFSSTGANYGYTF. Here the CDR3 DNA reads TGTGCCAGCAGGTTCTCTTCGACAGGAGCTAACTATGGCTACACCTTC.

The rearrangement uses TRBV11-2 and TRBJ1-1, with D hard to call. V was trimmed by 1 base and J by 4 bases, leaving 13 bases between them. The CDR3 spans 15 residues. Per germline, CDR1 SGHAT and CDR2 FQNNGV. In DNA, the CDR3 is TGTGCCAGCAGCTTAGTTCGGGTCGTGAGCACTGAAGCTTTCTTT. Protein sequence: CASSLVRVVSTEAFF.

The J gene is TRBJ2-1, the V gene TRBV28; no clear D. CDR1 and CDR2 (germline): MDHEN, SYDVKM. The CDR3 totals 15 residues. The germline V and J ends were trimmed by 2 bases and 6 bases, with 14 bases remaining between them. The CDR3 DNA is TGTGCCAGCAGTTTAGGCCGACGTAGGACCAATGAGCAGTTCTTC. It yields the protein CASSLGRRRTNEQFF.

This clone is judged large. This chain joins TRBV28 and TRBJ1-1, with 7 bases that match TRBD1. The J segment lost 6 bases and the V segment lost 3 bases, leaving 7 bases of the junction unmatched. The CDR3 spans 14 residues. Germline V gives CDR1 MDHEN, CDR2 SYDVKM. This CDR3 is CASSFGTAGAEAFF. Here the CDR3 DNA reads TGTGCCAGCAGTTTCGGGACAGCGGGCGCTGAAGCTTTCTTT.

The chain recombines TRBV6-1 with TRBJ2-2, with unresolved D. Germline CDR1 MNHNS, CDR2 SASEGT. The CDR3 contains 14 residues. V lost 3 bases to trimming and J lost 6 bases, with 11 bases between them. DNA for the CDR3: TGTGCCAGCAGTGAGCAGCAGGCCTCCGGGGAGCTGTTTTTT. It yields the protein CASSEQQASGELFF.

The chain carries TRBV6-5 and TRBJ2-3; maybe TRBD1 (6 bases). Trimming took off 4 bases at V and 4 bases at J, with 12 bases between the two ends. The germline CDR1 and CDR2 sequences are MNHEY and SVGAGI. The CDR3 runs 14 residues. The CDR3, as DNA: TGTGCCAGCAGTTGGTTCAGGGGCCCAGATACGCAGTATTTT. It yields the protein CASSWFRGPDTQYF.

The V call is TRBV7-3, the J call TRBJ2-2; D is uncertain. V was shortened by 3 bases and J by 3 bases, with 8 bases between the two germline ends. The CDR3 runs to 14 residues. The germline gives CDR1 SGHTA, CDR2 FQGTGA. The CDR3 spells CASSLLGYTGELFF. CDR3 DNA sequence: TGTGCCAGCAGCTTGTTGGGTTACACCGGGGAGCTGTTTTTT.

In the case of this clone: Other DNA variants within this sample encode the same CDR3. J is TRBJ2-3 and V is TRBV9; maybe TRBD2 (6 bases). This CDR3 spans 15 amino acids. The germline gives CDR1 SGDLS, CDR2 YYNGEE. Trimming pared 2 bases from V and 2 bases from J, leaving 12 bases between. CDR3 in amino acids: CASSVGRGSTDTQYF. The CDR3 region has the DNA TGTGCCAGCAGCGTGGGGCGGGGCTCCACAGATACGCAGTATTTT.

The chain is built from TRBV5-1 and TRBJ2-3; 13 nucleotides agree with TRBD2. CDR1 and CDR2 (germline): SGHRS, YFSETQ. The V and J ends lost 3 bases and 2 bases, in that order; junction bases with no gene match: 9. The CDR3 runs 18 residues. This chain's CDR3 is CASSSGLAGALYTDTQYF. The CDR3 DNA is TGCGCCAGCAGCTCCGGACTAGCGGGAGCTCTTTACACAGATACGCAGTATTTT.

The V call is TRBV2, the J call TRBJ2-3; TRBD2 is a possible D gene (7 bases). Germline CDR1 reads SNHLY; CDR2 reads FYNNEI. The ends were cut back, 1 base at V and 5 bases at J, with 16 bases in the middle. The CDR3 consists of 16 residues. The CDR3 is CASSEVGGGGLDTQYF. The CDR3 coding sequence is TGTGCCAGCAGTGAAGTAGGGGGGGGCGGCCTAGATACGCAGTATTTT.

The chain carries TRBV5-1 and TRBJ1-4; D is perhaps TRBD1 (5 bases). The CDR3 contains 15 residues. Germline CDR1 SGHRS, CDR2 YFSETQ. V gave up 0 bases and J gave up 0 bases, with 6 bases separating them. In DNA, the CDR3 is TGCGCCAGCAGCTTGGGAGGGGCAACTAATGAAAAACTGTTTTTT. Encoded protein: CASSLGGATNEKLFF.

The rearrangement links TRBV5-5 to TRBJ2-7, with a possible D match to TRBD2 (6 bases). CDR1 SGHKS and CDR2 YYEKEE come from the germline V gene (reference sequence). V was pared by 1 base and J by 6 bases, with 8 bases between. This CDR3 contains 12 residues. CDR3 bases: TGTGCCAGCAGCTTGTGGGACTCCGAGCAGTACTTC. Translating gives CASSLWDSEQYF.

There are a few counts of this clone. The CDR3 nucleotides read TGTGCCAGCAGCCTCGACGACCGGAATAACTATGGCTACACCTTC. Translating it yields CASSLDDRNNYGYTF. The chain links TRBV7-8 to TRBJ1-2; no firm D call. From germline, CDR1 is SGHVS and CDR2 FQNEAQ. This CDR3 has 15 residues. The V end lost 5 bases, the J end lost 1 base, and 14 bases lay between the germline ends.

The chain links TRBV5-1 to TRBJ2-1; 8 bases are shared with TRBD2. CDR3 size: 16 residues. Per germline, CDR1 SGHRS and CDR2 YFSETQ. The V segment lost 1 base and the J segment 2 bases; nucleotides outside the gene matches: 5. CDR3 DNA: TGCGCCAGCAGCTTGTTTACTAGCGGTGCCTACAATGAGCAGTTCTTC. Its protein is CASSLFTSGAYNEQFF.

There are a few counts of this clone. The J gene is TRBJ2-1, the V gene TRBV5-1; the match to TRBD1 covers 8 bases. Germline trimming cut 4 bases from V and 1 base from J; bases unmatched to any gene: 4. The CDR3 loop spans 15 amino acids. The germline V gene encodes CDR1 SGHRS and CDR2 YFSETQ. CDR3 DNA: TGCGCCAGCAGCCCACAGGGGGTATCCTACAATGAGCAGTTCTTC. This gives the protein CASSPQGVSYNEQFF.

V gene TRBV6-5 combines with J gene TRBJ1-2; D call uncertain. Germline-derived CDR1 and CDR2 are MNHEY and SVGAGI. The CDR3 totals 11 residues. With 8 bases removed from V and 4 bases from J, the gap between germline ends came to 8 bases. CDR3 coding DNA: TGTGCCAGCGGGTCAGGCTATGGCTACACCTTC. Translating gives CASGSGYGYTF.

The chain couples TRBV6-5 to TRBJ2-5; perhaps TRBD2 as D (6 bases). Germline CDR1 MNHEY, CDR2 SVGAGI. V was shortened by 2 bases and J by 5 bases, with 18 bases between the two germline ends. The CDR3 is made up of 16 amino acids. CDR3 in amino acids: CASSYNGGTHRETQYF. CDR3 DNA: TGTGCCAGCAGTTACAATGGAGGGACGCATAGGGAGACCCAGTACTTC.